These 22 T cell receptor beta chains were sequenced from one sample in a study of beta chain features in type 1 diabetes. Their specific antigens are unknown. Expressed TCRB transcripts were sequenced because the entire RNA isolate underwent reverse transcription. Measured with immunoSEQ multiplex PCR; TCRdb has only the in-frame clones, and not every one. This sample yields more than 550,000 clones, of which over 13% are seen a single time; approximately 0.043% belongs to the top ten. Study observations and caveats: A moderate, significant TCRB CDR3 shortening appeared in type 1 diabetes across four CD4+ subsets.

Specimen: naive CD4+ T cells from blood. These receptors were obtained from a man aged 18 to 29 with type 1 diabetes.

This clone appeared a few times. J is TRBJ2-7 and V is TRBV7-2, with 9 positions matching TRBD2. J was trimmed by 2 bases and V by 6 bases; bases with no gene match: 8. Germline V lookup: CDR1 SGHTA, CDR2 FQGNSA. This CDR3 comprises 15 residues. CDR3 amino acids: CASRPPGLATYEQYF. CDR3 DNA sequence: TGTGCCAGCAGGCCACCGGGACTAGCTACCTACGAGCAGTACTTC.

The gene calls are TRBV7-2 and TRBJ2-5, with TRBD2 as a possible D gene (6 bases). The CDR3 is 14 amino acids. CDR1 is SGHTA and CDR2 is FQGNSA in the germline V gene. V was pared by 3 bases and J by 3 bases, with 11 bases between. The chain's CDR3 is CASSLGGLKETQYF. The CDR3 region has the DNA TGTGCCAGCAGCTTGGGGGGATTGAAAGAGACCCAGTACTTC.

The rearrangement uses TRBV6-5 and TRBJ2-2; D gene unclear. V dropped 6 bases and J dropped 3 bases, with 8 bases sitting between them. This CDR3 has 13 amino acids. Germline CDR1 is MNHEY and CDR2 is SVGAGI. The CDR3 DNA sequence: TGTGCCAGCAGGGTTCCGGACACCGGGGAGCTGTTTTTT. It codes for CASRVPDTGELFF.

Comment on this clone: The sample contains more than one DNA sequence encoding this CDR3. The V call is TRBV27, the J call TRBJ1-2, with D unclear. The CDR3 totals 14 residues. Trimming removed 2 bases at V and 2 bases at J, with 9 bases between. Per germline, CDR1 MNHEY and CDR2 SMNVEV (reference sequence). The CDR3 sequence is CASSLRQTNYGYTF. CDR3 DNA sequence: TGTGCCAGCAGTTTACGGCAGACGAACTATGGCTACACCTTC.

The V call is TRBV9, the J call TRBJ2-7; D remains unclear. Germline-derived CDR1 and CDR2 are SGDLS and YYNGEE. V was pared by 3 bases and J by 7 bases, with 17 bases between. The CDR3 has 14 amino acids. CDR3 nucleotides: TGTGCCAGCAGCGAAGGACCGGTGGAGAGGGAGCAGTACTTC. Its protein is CASSEGPVEREQYF.

The genes are TRBV4-2 and TRBJ2-1; 10 bases are shared with TRBD2. CDR1 is LGHNA, CDR2 YNFKEQ, per germline. The CDR3 contains 16 residues. Trimming cost V 3 bases and J 8 bases; bases outside gene matches: 10. CDR3 in DNA: TGTGCCAGCAGCCACTCAACTCCGGGACTAGCGTATGAGCAGTTCTTC. Translated: CASSHSTPGLAYEQFF.

This chain connects TRBV7-2 to TRBJ1-5; D is perhaps TRBD1 (6 bases). The CDR3 sequence is 14 residues long. Germline V lookup: CDR1 SGHTA, CDR2 FQGNSA. V shed 5 bases and J shed 5 bases, with 13 bases lying between them. The CDR3 coding sequence is TGTGCCAGCAGCCTCTTGACAGGTCATCAGCCCCAGCATTTT. Translating gives CASSLLTGHQPQHF.

This chain joins TRBV11-2 and TRBJ2-1, with 7 bases identical to TRBD2. J gave up 3 bases and V 4 bases, and 3 bases lay outside the gene matches. Looked up from germline, CDR1 is SGHAT and CDR2 is FQNNGV. This CDR3 has 14 amino acids. The CDR3 DNA reads TGTGCCAGCAGCTCCCAGCGGGGCTACAATGAGCAGTTCTTC. Translation: CASSSQRGYNEQFF. The whole variable domain, filled in from reference TRBV11-2 and TRBJ2-1, reads EAGVAQSPRYKIIEKRQSVAFWCNPISGHATLYWYQQILGQGPKLLIQFQNNGVVDDSQLPKDRFSAERLKGVDSTLKIQPAKLEDSAVYLCASSSQRGYNEQFFGPGTRLTVL.

The V and J genes are TRBV10-3 and TRBJ2-2; maybe TRBD1 (5 bases). Germline V lookup: CDR1 ENHRY, CDR2 SYGVKD. Trimming removed 0 bases from V and 2 bases from J, with 10 bases in between. The CDR3 totals 16 residues. CDR3 sequence: CAISESSGINTGELFF. The CDR3 DNA is TGTGCCATCAGTGAGTCGTCAGGGATTAACACCGGGGAGCTGTTTTTT.

The rearrangement joins TRBV25-1 to TRBJ2-5; 9 nucleotides align to TRBD2. The CDR3 totals 15 residues. Germline CDR1 MGHDK, CDR2 SYGVNS. V was pared by 5 bases and J by 6 bases, with 10 bases of the junction left unmatched. The CDR3 sequence: CASSPPAGGEKTQYF. CDR3 sequence (DNA): TGTGCCAGCAGTCCGCCAGCGGGGGGCGAGAAGACCCAGTACTTC.

Worth noting for this clone: The sample holds other DNA sequences that translate to the same CDR3. The rearrangement uses TRBV4-2 and TRBJ2-6; D might be TRBD2 (5 bases). The ends were cut back, 0 bases at V and 2 bases at J, with 8 bases in the middle. The CDR3 has 16 amino acids. Germline CDR1 reads LGHNA; CDR2 reads YNFKEQ. DNA of the CDR3: TGTGCCAGCAGCCAAGATGGAGGCGCTGGGGCCAACGTCCTGACTTTC. Protein product: CASSQDGGAGANVLTF.

CDR3 sequence reads: CASSHRGDGRNEQFF. As DNA, the CDR3 is TGCGCCAGCAGCCACCGCGGGGATGGTCGGAATGAGCAGTTCTTC. The V gene is TRBV4-1, the J gene TRBJ2-1; tentative D call: TRBD2 (6 bases). The CDR3 consists of 15 residues. The germline V gene has CDR1 MGHRA and CDR2 YSYEKL. Deletions cut 3 bases from V and 7 bases from J, with 16 bases between.

This clone was observed a few times. Other nucleotide sequences in the sample specify the same CDR3. J is TRBJ2-1 and V is TRBV5-1, with D perhaps TRBD2 (5 bases). CDR3 length: 15 residues. Trimming removed 0 bases from V and 0 bases from J, with 7 bases in between. Germline V gene lookup returns CDR1 SGHRS and CDR2 YFSETQ. The CDR3 sequence is CASSLGGSSYNEQFF. CDR3 nucleotide sequence: TGCGCCAGCAGCTTGGGTGGGAGCTCCTACAATGAGCAGTTCTTC.

The V and J genes are TRBV28 and TRBJ1-1, with TRBD1 matching over 7 bases. The CDR3 is 14 amino acids. The germline V gene has CDR1 MDHEN and CDR2 SYDVKM. The trim removed 5 bases at V and 1 base at J, leaving 4 bases unmatched. In nucleotides, the CDR3 is TGTGCCAGCAGTCCCGGACAGGAGAACACTGAAGCTTTCTTT. It encodes CASSPGQENTEAFF.

The chain carries TRBV29-1 and TRBJ2-7, with 10 bases fitting TRBD2. Germline assignment: CDR1 SQVTM and CDR2 ANQGSEA. The trim removed 4 bases at V and 7 bases at J, leaving 10 bases unmatched. CDR3 length: 14 amino acids. Here the CDR3 reads CSVGGSSGSEEQYF. The CDR3 region has the DNA TGCAGCGTTGGGGGGTCTAGCGGGAGTGAGGAGCAGTACTTC.

The gene calls are TRBV5-1 and TRBJ2-7; D is unclear. The CDR3 extends over 14 amino acids. Germline assignment: CDR1 SGHRS and CDR2 YFSETQ. Trimming shortened V by 0 bases and J by 6 bases, and 13 bases separated the two germline ends. CDR3 DNA: TGCGCCAGCAGCTTGGAACAGTTGAGTCGCGAGCAGTACTTC. Translated: CASSLEQLSREQYF. The variable domain in full, with the rest retrieved from reference TRBV5-1 and TRBJ2-7, is KAGVTQTPRYLIKTRGQQVTLSCSPISGHRSVSWYQQTPGQGLQFLFEYFSETQRNKGNFPGRFSGRQFSNSRSEMNVSTLELGDSALYLCASSLEQLSREQYFGPGTRLTVT.

Only a few counts were recorded for this clone. The chain uses TRBV30 and TRBJ1-1; 8 bases align to TRBD1. The trim removed 8 bases at V and 4 bases at J, leaving 6 bases unmatched. This CDR3 region has 12 residues. CDR1 and CDR2 (germline): GTSNPN, SVGIG (reference sequence). The CDR3 here is CAGDRQVTEAFF. CDR3 nucleotide sequence: TGTGCCGGGGACAGGCAGGTCACTGAAGCTTTCTTT.

The chain recombines TRBV5-1 with TRBJ2-1; 13 nucleotides match TRBD2. Germline CDR1 is SGHRS and CDR2 is YFSETQ. V lost 2 bases to trimming and J lost 6 bases; unmatched junction nucleotides: 8. CDR3 length: 17 residues. CDR3 residues: CASSFPTLAGGRNEQFF. DNA of the CDR3: TGCGCCAGCAGCTTCCCGACACTAGCGGGAGGGCGCAATGAGCAGTTCTTC.

The chain links TRBV7-8 to TRBJ2-1, with D unclear. The CDR3 extends over 14 amino acids. The germline V and J ends were trimmed by 4 bases and 3 bases, with 10 bases remaining between them. Per germline, CDR1 SGHVS and CDR2 FQNEAQ. The CDR3 protein is CASSSDLHYNEQFF. The CDR3 DNA reads as TGTGCCAGCAGCTCTGACCTCCACTACAATGAGCAGTTCTTC.

This clone has more than one count but fewer than ten. The rearrangement links TRBV9 to TRBJ2-5, with 8 bases aligning to TRBD2. J lost 2 bases, V lost 0 bases, and 9 bases had no gene match. This CDR3 region has 17 residues. Germline-derived CDR1 and CDR2 are SGDLS and YYNGEE. DNA of the CDR3: TGTGCCAGCAGCGTAGGTGCCAGCGGGGGCCCACAAGAGACCCAGTACTTC. It specifies CASSVGASGGPQETQYF.

The chain links TRBV18 to TRBJ2-2, with D possibly being TRBD1 (5 bases). This CDR3 spans 16 amino acids. The germline V gene encodes CDR1 KGHSH and CDR2 LQKENI. Trimming left V 2 bases short and J 2 bases short, with 12 bases between. The CDR3 reads CASSPFDSANTGELFF. In DNA, the CDR3 is TGTGCCAGCTCACCATTCGACAGCGCTAACACCGGGGAGCTGTTTTTT.

This chain connects TRBV28 to TRBJ1-2; 8 bases match TRBD1. Per the germline V gene, CDR1 is MDHEN and CDR2 is SYDVKM. This CDR3 contains 15 residues. The V and J ends lost 5 bases and 8 bases, in that order; junction bases with no gene match: 13. DNA of the CDR3: TGTGCCAGCAGTGGACAGGGCTACTCTCAGGGAGGCTACACCTTC. Its translation: CASSGQGYSQGGYTF.